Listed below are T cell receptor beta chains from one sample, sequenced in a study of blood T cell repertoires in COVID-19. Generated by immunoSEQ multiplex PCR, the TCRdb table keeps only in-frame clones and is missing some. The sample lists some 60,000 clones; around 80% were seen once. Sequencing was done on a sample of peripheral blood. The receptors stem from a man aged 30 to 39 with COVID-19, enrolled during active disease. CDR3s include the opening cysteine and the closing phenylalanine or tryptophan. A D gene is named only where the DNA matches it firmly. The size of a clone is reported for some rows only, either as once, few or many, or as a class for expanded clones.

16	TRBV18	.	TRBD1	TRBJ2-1	TGTGCCAGCTCACCGAGGGACAGGAAACAGAATAATGAGCAGTTCTTC	CASSPRDRKQNNEQFF
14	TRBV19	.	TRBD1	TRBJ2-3	TGTGCCAGTGAACAGACAGGGACGGGAGATACGCAGTATTTT	CASEQTGTGDTQYF
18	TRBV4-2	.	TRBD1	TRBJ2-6	TGTGCCAGCAGTCGAACCGGGACAGGGGCAGGAGGGGCCAACGTCCTGACTTTC	CASSRTGTGAGGANVLTF
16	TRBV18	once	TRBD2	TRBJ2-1	TGTGCCAGCTCACCCCCGACTAGCGGGGTCCCCCGTGAGCAGTTCTTC	CASSPPTSGVPREQFF
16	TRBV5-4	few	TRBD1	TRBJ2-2	TGTGCCAGCAGCCCCCGGCGACAGGGGAACACCGGGGAGCTGTTTTTT	CASSPRRQGNTGELFF
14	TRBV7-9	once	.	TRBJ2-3	TGTGCCAGCAGCTCGGGACTCAGCACAGATACGCAGTATTTT	CASSSGLSTDTQYF
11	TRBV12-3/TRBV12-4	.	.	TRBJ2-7	TGTGCCAGCAGTTTTCGGTACGAGCAGTACTTC	CASSFRYEQYF
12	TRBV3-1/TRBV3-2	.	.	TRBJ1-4	TGTGCCAGCAGCCAAGATCTAAGAAAAACTGTTTTT	CASSQDLRKTVF
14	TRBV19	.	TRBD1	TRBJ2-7	TGTGCCAGTAGTATGACAGGGGGCACTTACGAGCAGTACTTC	CASSMTGGTYEQYF
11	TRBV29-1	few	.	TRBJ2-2	TGCAGCGTCCTGATACTCGGGGAGCTGTTTTTT	CSVLILGELFF
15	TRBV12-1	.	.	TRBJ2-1	TGTGCCAGCAGCTCCCGGCGGGGAACCTACAATGAGCAGTTCTTC	CASSSRRGTYNEQFF
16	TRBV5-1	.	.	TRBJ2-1	TGCGCCAGCAGCTTGAGACCTAGCCAAAGATACAATGAGCAGTTCTTC	CASSLRPSQRYNEQFF
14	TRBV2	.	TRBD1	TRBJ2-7	TGTGCCAGCAGTGTAGGGACAGCTCCCTACGAGCAGTACTTC	CASSVGTAPYEQYF
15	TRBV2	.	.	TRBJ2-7	TGTGCCAGCAGTGACGCAGGGGGCTTGCGGGAGATTCCGTACTTC	CASSDAGGLREIPYF
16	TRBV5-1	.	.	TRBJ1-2	TGCGCCAGCAGCTTGCCGAGAGGGGGATCGAACTATGGCTACACCTTC	CASSLPRGGSNYGYTF
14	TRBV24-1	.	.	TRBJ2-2	TGTGCCACCAGTATCGGGAGAGGGACCGGGGAGCTGTTTTTT	CATSIGRGTGELFF
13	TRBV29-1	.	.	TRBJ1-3	TGCAGCGTTGAACAGGGTTCTGGAAACACCATATATTTT	CSVEQGSGNTIYF
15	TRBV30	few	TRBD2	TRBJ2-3	TGTGCCACTTTGGGACTAGCGGGAGTAATAGATACGCAGTATTTT	CATLGLAGVIDTQYF
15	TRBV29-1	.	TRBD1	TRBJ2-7	TGCAGCGTGTATGTTGGTACAGGGGTGGTCGGCGAGCAGTACTTC	CSVYVGTGVVGEQYF
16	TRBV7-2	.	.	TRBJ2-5	TGTGCCAGCAGCTTAGAAAGTCTAGCCGCACAAGAGACCCAGTACTTC	CASSLESLAAQETQYF
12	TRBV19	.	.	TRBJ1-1	TGTGCCAGTAGTCCCCCAGGGTTTGAAGCTTTCTTT	CASSPPGFEAFF
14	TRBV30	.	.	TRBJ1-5	TGTGCCTGGAGTGTACGTAGGGGGTATCAGCCCCAGCATTTT	CAWSVRRGYQPQHF
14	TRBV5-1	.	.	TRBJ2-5	TGCGCCAGCAGCACCCAGACAGGACAAGAGACCCAGTACTTC	CASSTQTGQETQYF
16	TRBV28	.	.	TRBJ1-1	TGTGCCAGCAGTTTATTGAGAAGGGGCGAGAACACTGAAGCTTTCTTT	CASSLLRRGENTEAFF
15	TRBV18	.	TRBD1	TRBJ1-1	TGTGCCAGCTCACCGGGACAGGGATTGGGGACTGAAGCTTTCTTT	CASSPGQGLGTEAFF
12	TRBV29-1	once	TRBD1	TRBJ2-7	TGCAGCGTTGGCGACAGGGGCTACGAGCAGTACTTC	CSVGDRGYEQYF